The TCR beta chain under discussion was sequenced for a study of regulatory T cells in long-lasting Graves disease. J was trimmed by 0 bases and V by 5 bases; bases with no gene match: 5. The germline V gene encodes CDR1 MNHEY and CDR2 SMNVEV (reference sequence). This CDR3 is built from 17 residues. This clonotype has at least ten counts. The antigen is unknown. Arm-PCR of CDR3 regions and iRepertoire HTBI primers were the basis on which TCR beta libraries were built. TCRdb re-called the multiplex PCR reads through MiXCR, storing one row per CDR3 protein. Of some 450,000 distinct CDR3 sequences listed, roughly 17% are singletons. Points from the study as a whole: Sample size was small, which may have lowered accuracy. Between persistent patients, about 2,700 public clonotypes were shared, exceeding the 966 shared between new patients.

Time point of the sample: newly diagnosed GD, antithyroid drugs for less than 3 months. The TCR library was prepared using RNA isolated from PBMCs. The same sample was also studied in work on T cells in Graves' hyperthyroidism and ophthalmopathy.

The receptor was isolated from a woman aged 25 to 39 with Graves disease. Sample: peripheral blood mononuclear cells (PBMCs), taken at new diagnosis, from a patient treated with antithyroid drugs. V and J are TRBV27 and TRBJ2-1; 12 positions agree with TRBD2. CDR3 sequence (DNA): TGTGCCAGCAGTGCCGGACTAGCGGGGAGCTCCTACAATGAGCAGTTCTTC. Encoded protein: CASSAGLAGSSYNEQFF.